The 4 T cell receptor beta chains given below trace back to one sample, sequenced in a study of T cells after yellow fever vaccination (dated by TCRdb to about 2019). The treatment or condition label, as the study defines it: live attenuated yellow fever vaccine strain. The receptor library was made with 5' RACE. For sequencing, an Illumina HiSeq 2500 was employed. The public reads were reprocessed in TCRdb via fastp at Q25 and MiXCR, keeping in-frame beta chains. All rows with the same CDR3 protein become a single entry with the most common DNA and genes. In all, the sample holds hundreds of thousands of distinct CDR3 sequences, and roughly an eighth of those were seen once. The top ten hold 15% of the sample. Specimen: PBMCs, collected on the day of the yellow fever booster vaccination. Receptors were obtained from a man aged 25-45 years who received the YFV17D yellow fever vaccine.

This clonotype was picked up many times. The J gene is TRBJ2-3, the V gene TRBV18, with 7 positions matching TRBD2. The CDR3 totals 13 residues. Germline CDR1 KGHSH, CDR2 LQKENI. V trimming: 3 bases; J trimming: 4 bases; junction bases outside the gene matches: 1. This CDR3 reads CASSPGLADTQYF. The CDR3 nucleotides read TGTGCCAGCTCACCCGGACTAGCAGATACGCAGTATTTT.

This clonotype came up many times. V and J are TRBV7-2 and TRBJ2-1; 8 bases line up with TRBD1. With 5 bases clipped from V and 4 bases from J, the junction kept 7 bases outside the gene matches. The CDR3 consists of 15 residues. The germline CDR1 and CDR2 sequences are SGHTA and FQGNSA. This CDR3 reads CASSLGQGGYNEQFF. The CDR3 DNA reads TGTGCCAGCAGCCTCGGACAGGGAGGATACAATGAGCAGTTCTTC. Supplemented by reference TRBV7-2 and TRBJ2-1, the full variable domain reads GAGVSQSPSNKVTEKGKDVELRCDPISGHTALYWYRQSLGQGLEFLIYFQGNSAPDKSGLPSDRFSAERTGGSVSTLTIQRTQQEDSAVYLCASSLGQGGYNEQFFGPGTRLTVL.

This clonotype is a singleton in its sample. V gene TRBV20-1 combines with J gene TRBJ2-5, with 10 bases aligning to TRBD1. The CDR3 contains 14 residues. Trimming took 6 bases from V and 5 from J; bases not matched to a gene: 9. CDR1 is DFQATT and CDR2 is SNEGSKA in the germline V gene (reference sequence). The CDR3 reads CSAGDRGLVETQYF. CDR3 coding DNA: TGCAGTGCGGGAGACAGGGGGCTTGTGGAGACCCAGTACTTC.

This sequence joins TRBV29-1 and TRBJ2-1; 11 bases fit TRBD1. The J segment lost 7 bases and the V segment lost 4 bases, leaving 6 bases of the junction unmatched. This CDR3 spans 14 amino acids. Germline assignment: CDR1 SQVTM and CDR2 ANQGSEA. The DNA for the CDR3 is TGCAGCGTTGCGTTAGGGACAGGGGGGAATGAGCAGTTCTTC. Amino acid sequence: CSVALGTGGNEQFF.